This TCR beta chain was recorded in a study of long-term antiretroviral therapy in people with HIV. Germline assignment: CDR1 MDHEN and CDR2 SYDVKM. V lost 3 bases, J lost 1 base, and 15 bases lay in between. CDR3 length: 17 residues. Regarding the study as a whole: Upon ART, diversity increased but remained lower than transplant donor controls. Clones that expanded before ART (that is, prior to treatment) dominated the repertoire at all time points.

Sequencing relied on immunoSEQ assay v3.0, run at survey level. Per-sample sequencing targets were roughly 35,000-55,000 T-cell genomes. Method: immunoSEQ multiplex PCR; TCRdb's copy keeps in-frame clones and lacks some. The sample contains about 50,000 clones, about 86% of which appear only once. In regard to this clone: Its antigen is not known.

Sequences were derived from unsorted PBMCs, sampled 0.8 years after starting antiretroviral therapy. V gene TRBV28 combines with J gene TRBJ2-2; D might be TRBD1 (6 bases). The receptor comes from a woman aged 18 to 35 with HIV. This CDR3 is CASSLGPGALNTGELFF. The CDR3 nucleotides read TGTGCCAGCAGTTTGGGTCCAGGGGCCTTGAACACCGGGGAGCTGTTTTTT.